This T cell receptor beta chain comes out of a study of shared clonotypes between healthy human individuals. Findings and caveats of the study: The researchers took only blood, and tissue repertoires probably look different.

In the original analysis: Junction-only immunoSEQ sequences carried no quality scores, so filtering differed. Sequenced by immunoSEQ multiplex PCR; TCRdb stores in-frame clones only, minus some. That table supplies the V and J calls and clone size; D and trimming were determined from the DNA. Of nearly 600,000 clones detected, around 95% appear once; the ten largest clones hold 0.085% to 0.11%. CD45RO-negative, CCR7-positively selected cells formed the naive CD8 fraction, excluding terminally differentiated effector memory CD45RA+ cells. This CDR3 contains 15 residues. V dropped 6 bases and J dropped 5; count of bases not matched to a gene: 6. Germline V gene data show CDR1 as MDHEN and CDR2 as SYDVKM. The count of this clone is one. Its antigen is not identified.

What was sequenced was naive CD8+ T cells sorted from blood. This chain connects TRBV28 to TRBJ2-4; 11 positions agree with TRBD1. This TCR was sampled from a woman in her thirties in good health. CDR3 nucleotide sequence: TGTGCCAGCAGCAAGGACAGGGGGCTTGAAAACATTCAGTACTTC. This gives the protein CASSKDRGLENIQYF.